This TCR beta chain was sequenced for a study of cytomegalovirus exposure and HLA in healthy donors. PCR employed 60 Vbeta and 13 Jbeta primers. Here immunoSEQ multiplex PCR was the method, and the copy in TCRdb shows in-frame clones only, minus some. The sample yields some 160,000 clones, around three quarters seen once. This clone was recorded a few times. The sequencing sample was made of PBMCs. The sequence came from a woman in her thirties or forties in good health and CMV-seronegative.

CDR3 in DNA: TGCGCCAGCAGCTTGGAGGGCAGGGGGGAAAAACTGTTTTTT. Its protein is CASSLEGRGEKLFF. V is TRBV5-1 and J is TRBJ1-4; the match to TRBD1 covers 7 bases. CDR1 and CDR2 (germline): SGHRS, YFSETQ. V lost 0 bases, J lost 8 bases, and 4 bases stayed unmatched. CDR3 length: 14 amino acids. Drawing the rest from reference TRBV5-1 and TRBJ1-4, the complete variable domain is KAGVTQTPRYLIKTRGQQVTLSCSPISGHRSVSWYQQTPGQGLQFLFEYFSETQRNKGNFPGRFSGRQFSNSRSEMNVSTLELGDSALYLCASSLEGRGEKLFFGSGTQLSVL.